The present entry profiles one T cell receptor (beta chain) with its context. The data were obtained in a study of shared clonotypes between healthy human individuals. Trimming left V 3 bases short and J 4 bases short, with 15 bases between. The CDR3 is made up of 15 amino acids. CDR1 is MNHEY, CDR2 SMNVEV, per germline (reference sequence). Only in-frame clones appear in the TCRdb table, and some are missing; sequencing was by immunoSEQ multiplex PCR. The top ten hold nearly 1.5% of the sample, which has about 1 million clones, about 74% seen once. The investigators split CD4+ cells into a CD45RA+ naive subset and a CD45RA-negative memory subset.

The rearrangement uses TRBV27 and TRBJ1-2; no reliable D call. This receptor was identified in a man younger than 35 in good health. The specimen sequenced was memory CD4+ T cells sorted from blood. Regarding subset: CD45RA-negative fraction. CDR3 sequence: CASSFSYTGTYGYTF. CDR3 DNA sequence: TGTGCCAGCAGTTTCTCCTACACGGGTACCTATGGCTACACCTTC.